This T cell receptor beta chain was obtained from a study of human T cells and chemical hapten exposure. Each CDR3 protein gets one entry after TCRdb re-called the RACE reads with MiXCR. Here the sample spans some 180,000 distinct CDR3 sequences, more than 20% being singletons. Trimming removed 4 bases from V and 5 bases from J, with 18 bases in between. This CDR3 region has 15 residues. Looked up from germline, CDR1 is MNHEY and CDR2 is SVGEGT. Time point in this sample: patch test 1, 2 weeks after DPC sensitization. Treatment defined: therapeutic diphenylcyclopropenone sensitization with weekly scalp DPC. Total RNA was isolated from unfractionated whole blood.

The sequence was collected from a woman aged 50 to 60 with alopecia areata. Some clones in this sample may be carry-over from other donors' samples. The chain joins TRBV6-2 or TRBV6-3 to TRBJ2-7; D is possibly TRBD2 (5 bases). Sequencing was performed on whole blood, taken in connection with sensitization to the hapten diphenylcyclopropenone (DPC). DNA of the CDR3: TGTGCCAGCAGTTCCCGGACTTTAGGAGGCCACGAGCAGTACTTC. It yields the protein CASSSRTLGGHEQYF.